The rows below give T cell receptor beta chains drawn from one sample of a study of T cells after posttransplantation cyclophosphamide. The assay was immunoSEQ multiplex PCR, and TCRdb's table has in-frame clones only and misses some. The repertoire consists of several thousand clones, none detected only once. Material: PBMCs, obtained less than 370 days after allogeneic stem cell transplant with posttransplant cyclophosphamide. These receptors all stem from a male patient aged 50 or older who received an allogeneic stem cell transplant from a related donor and was CMV-positive. Some T cells may originate from the graft donor. The CDR3 runs from the conserved cysteine through the conserved F or W. D genes are given only for firm matches. Not every row has a clone size; where given, it reads once, few, many or a size class.

size	D	V	J	DNA	CDR3
.	.	TRBV29-1	TRBJ1-2	TGCAGCGTTGAAGATCCCCCAAACTATGGCTACACCTTC	CSVEDPPNYGYTF
many	.	TRBV27	TRBJ2-3	TGTGCCAGCAGTTTAGGGCTAGCGCAGCTCACAGATACGCAGTATTTT	CASSLGLAQLTDTQYF
many	TRBD1	TRBV25-1	TRBJ1-4	TGTGCCAGCAGTGAGACAGGGTCTAATGAAAAACTGTTTTTT	CASSETGSNEKLFF
many	TRBD2	TRBV19	TRBJ2-7	TGTGCCAGTAGTGGGACTAGAGATTACGAGCAGTACTTC	CASSGTRDYEQYF
many	.	TRBV19	TRBJ2-1	TGTGCTAGTGAGGGCCACTCCTACAATGAGCAGTTCTTC	CASEGHSYNEQFF
many	.	TRBV4-1	TRBJ2-5	TGCGCCAGCAGCCGGCTCCAGGGAGAGACCCAGTACTTC	CASSRLQGETQYF
medium-sized	TRBD1	TRBV7-6	TRBJ2-2	TGTGCCAGCAGCTTCCGACAGGGGGCGGTTACCGGGGAGCTGTTTTTT	CASSFRQGAVTGELFF
many	.	TRBV7-6	TRBJ2-1	TGTGCCAGCAGCTCAAACTTAAACTCCTACAATGAGCAGTTCTTC	CASSSNLNSYNEQFF
many	.	TRBV11-2	TRBJ2-6	TGTGCCAGCAGCTTGGCTTCTGGGGCCAACGTCCTGACTTTC	CASSLASGANVLTF
many	TRBD2	TRBV6-5	TRBJ2-4	TGTGCCAGCAGTCCCCGGACTAGTGGCAACATTCAGTACTTC	CASSPRTSGNIQYF
medium-sized	TRBD1	TRBV6-5	TRBJ1-6	TGTGCCAGCAGTTACTCAGGGACAGGGTCGTATTCACCCCTCCACTTT	CASSYSGTGSYSPLHF
many	TRBD1	TRBV18	TRBJ2-3	TGTGCCAGCTCATTCCGGGACAGGGGAGCAGGAGATACGCAGTATTTT	CASSFRDRGAGDTQYF
many	TRBD1	TRBV4-3	TRBJ1-2	TGCGCCAGCAGCCAAACCGGGACAGGGCTCCTCTATGGCTACACCTTC	CASSQTGTGLLYGYTF
many	TRBD2	TRBV2	TRBJ2-3	TGTGCCAGCAGGGGGGGGTGGAGGGACGTTGATACGCAGTATTTT	CASRGGWRDVDTQYF
many	.	TRBV2	TRBJ1-2	TGTGCCAGCAGCCTTAACTATGGCTACACCTTC	CASSLNYGYTF
many	TRBD2	TRBV18	TRBJ2-7	TGTGCCAGCTCACCACGGCGGGAGGGCCTCTACGAGCAGTACTTC	CASSPRREGLYEQYF
many	.	TRBV27	TRBJ1-1	TGTGCCAGCAGCTCAAAAACGGTAGACACTGAAGCTTTCTTT	CASSSKTVDTEAFF
many	TRBD2	TRBV29-1	TRBJ2-3	TGCAGCGCTTCGACTAGCGGGCGAGCAGATACGCAGTATTTT	CSASTSGRADTQYF
many	.	TRBV5-4	TRBJ1-5	TGTGCCAGCAGTAGCGGGAGAGGGAATCAGCCCCAGCATTTT	CASSSGRGNQPQHF
many	.	TRBV7-9	TRBJ2-7	TGTGCCAGCAGCCCCCTAAGCGGAATCCCCTACGAGCAGTACTTC	CASSPLSGIPYEQYF
many	.	TRBV7-8	TRBJ1-3	TGTGCCAGCAGCGTCGAAAGATCGGGGGGCACCATATATTTT	CASSVERSGGTIYF
many	.	TRBV21-1	TRBJ2-1	TGTGCCAGCCTATCGGAGGGGCGGGAGGCCTACAATGAGCAGTTCTTC	CASLSEGREAYNEQFF
many	.	TRBV4-3	TRBJ2-3	TGCGCCAGCAGCCAAGAATCGGACTCCCTTCCCTATTTT	CASSQESDSLPYF
many	.	TRBV7-2	TRBJ2-1	TGTGCCAGCAGCCCCAGCGTGACTACTTACGGGGGTAGGTTGAATGAGCAGTTCTTC	CASSPSVTTYGGRLNEQFF
many	.	TRBV2	TRBJ2-1	TGTGCCAGCAGTGTAACTAGGGACAATGAGCAGTTCTTC	CASSVTRDNEQFF
many	.	TRBV10-2	TRBJ1-2	TGCGCCAGCAGTGATTCTCAGGGACTGCATGGCTACACCTTC	CASSDSQGLHGYTF
many	.	TRBV7-9	TRBJ2-1	TGTGCCAGCAGTACTACAGGGAGCTCCTACAATGAGCAGTTCTTC	CASSTTGSSYNEQFF
many	TRBD1	TRBV18	TRBJ1-5	TGTGCCAGCTCACCTGGGACAGTCAATCAGCCCCAGCATTTT	CASSPGTVNQPQHF
few	TRBD2	TRBV9	TRBJ2-3	TGTGCCAGCAGCGGGCCCTTCGGGGAGGGCCTGAATACGCAGTATTTT	CASSGPFGEGLNTQYF
many	TRBD1	TRBV19	TRBJ2-7	TGTGCCAGTAGTATAGGGACAGGGGTCGGCTACGAGCAGTACTTC	CASSIGTGVGYEQYF
many	TRBD1	TRBV27	TRBJ2-7	TGTGCCAGCAGTACCGGGACAGCCTCCTACGAGCAGTACTTC	CASSTGTASYEQYF
many	TRBD2	TRBV2	TRBJ2-1	TGTGCCAGCAGACCGAGCTTTGGTAGCGGGGGCCCCGGGGATGAGCAGTTCTTC	CASRPSFGSGGPGDEQFF
many	.	TRBV5-1	TRBJ2-1	TGCGCCAGCAGCGGGGCGGAAAGCTCCTACAATGAGCAGTTCTTC	CASSGAESSYNEQFF
many	TRBD1	TRBV13	TRBJ1-4	TGTGCCAGCAGCCGGACAGGGCAGACGCTTGGTAATGAAAAACTGTTTTTT	CASSRTGQTLGNEKLFF
many	.	TRBV5-5	TRBJ2-2	TGTGCCAGCAGCTTGGTGGGGCGCTCCGGGGAGCTGTTTTTT	CASSLVGRSGELFF
many	TRBD2	TRBV10-2	TRBJ2-5	TGCGCCAGCAGTGAGAGTAGCGGGGAACAGACCCAGTACTTC	CASSESSGEQTQYF
many	TRBD2	TRBV4-1	TRBJ2-3	TGCGCCAGCAGCCAAGGGTTTTTGGCGGGGGGGAATCAAGATACGCAGTATTTT	CASSQGFLAGGNQDTQYF
many	TRBD2	TRBV7-2	TRBJ2-1	TGTGCCAGCAGCTTAAAACTAGCGGGAGGGCCTATTAGAGATGAGCAGTTCTTC	CASSLKLAGGPIRDEQFF
many	.	TRBV7-9	TRBJ1-1	TGTGCCAGCAGCCCCAGGACACTCACTGAAGCTTTCTTT	CASSPRTLTEAFF
many	TRBD1	TRBV6-1	TRBJ1-2	TGTGCCAGCAGTACTACACAGGGGGCGTATGGCTACACCTTC	CASSTTQGAYGYTF
many	TRBD2	TRBV7-6	TRBJ2-3	TGTGCCAGCAGCGGGGGGACTAGCGGGTCGGGGAGGACGCAGTATTTT	CASSGGTSGSGRTQYF
many	TRBD1	TRBV7-2	TRBJ1-1	TGTGCCAGCAGCGGGGACAGGGGGAACACTGAAGCTTTCTTT	CASSGDRGNTEAFF
few	.	TRBV14	TRBJ2-7	TGTGCCAGCAGCCAAGATCTCTCCCCGGGGTACTCCTACGAGCAGTACTTC	CASSQDLSPGYSYEQYF
medium-sized	TRBD1	TRBV11-2	TRBJ2-7	TGTGCCAGCAGCTTAGGGTCAGGGGGCTATAACGAGCAGTACTTC	CASSLGSGGYNEQYF
many	.	TRBV9	TRBJ2-7	TGTGCCAGCAGCCCGACGCCCCAAAGCCAGGGGTTCCACGAGCAGTACTTC	CASSPTPQSQGFHEQYF
many	.	TRBV18	TRBJ1-5	TGTGCCAGCTCACCAATGCGGGGAAATCAGCCCCAGCATTTT	CASSPMRGNQPQHF
.	TRBD2	TRBV2	TRBJ2-2	TGTGCCAGCAAAAGGGAGGGACCTTACGCTGGATACACCGGGGAGCTGTTTTTT	CASKREGPYAGYTGELFF
many	.	TRBV7-9	TRBJ2-3	TGTGCCAGCAAGAGGTGGCGGGACGGAGATACGCAGTATTTT	CASKRWRDGDTQYF
many	.	TRBV5-1	TRBJ1-1	TGCGCCAGCAGCTTGGCCTTGGGGCGCGGCACTGAAGCTTTCTTT	CASSLALGRGTEAFF
many	TRBD2	TRBV10-3	TRBJ2-7	TGTGCCATCAGTGAGTTGGGGGGGGACTACGAGCAGTACTTC	CAISELGGDYEQYF
many	TRBD1	TRBV7-9	TRBJ1-1	TGTGCCAGCAGCTCACAGGGGGTAGGGACTGAAGCTTTCTTT	CASSSQGVGTEAFF
many	.	TRBV7-2	TRBJ2-2	TGTGCCAGCAGCTTAGACACTCTAGATATTAAAGCCGGGGAGCTGTTTTTT	CASSLDTLDIKAGELFF
many	.	TRBV7-9	TRBJ1-1	TGTGCCAGCAGCCACCGGGGCACTGAAGCTTTCTTT	CASSHRGTEAFF
many	.	TRBV4-1	TRBJ2-6	TGCGCCAGCAGCCCCTCGGAGGTAACATCTGGGGCCAACGTCCTGACTTTC	CASSPSEVTSGANVLTF
.	.	TRBV5-5	TRBJ1-1	TGTGCCAGCAGGTGGGGACTCCTAAAAGAAGCTTTCTTT	CASRWGLLKEAFF